The present T cell receptor (beta chain) was sequenced within a study of blood T cell repertoires in COVID-19. Study at large: Whether acute or convalescent, the COVID-19 samples came from the United States, Italy and Spain.

TCRdb's copy holds only in-frame clones and misses some; the assay was immunoSEQ multiplex PCR. The table records 70,000 to 95,000 clones, 85% of them present only once. This clone was recorded once. Germline CDR1 is SGHRS and CDR2 is YFSETQ. The CDR3 runs 14 residues. Trimming cost V 1 base and J 0 bases, with 7 bases left between them. The sequence was collected from an elderly man with active or convalescent COVID-19. The sequenced material came from peripheral blood. The V gene is TRBV5-1, the J gene TRBJ1-1; D remains unclear. The CDR3 region has the DNA TGCGCCAGCAGCTTGAGCACGCTGAACACTGAAGCTTTCTTT. It specifies CASSLSTLNTEAFF.